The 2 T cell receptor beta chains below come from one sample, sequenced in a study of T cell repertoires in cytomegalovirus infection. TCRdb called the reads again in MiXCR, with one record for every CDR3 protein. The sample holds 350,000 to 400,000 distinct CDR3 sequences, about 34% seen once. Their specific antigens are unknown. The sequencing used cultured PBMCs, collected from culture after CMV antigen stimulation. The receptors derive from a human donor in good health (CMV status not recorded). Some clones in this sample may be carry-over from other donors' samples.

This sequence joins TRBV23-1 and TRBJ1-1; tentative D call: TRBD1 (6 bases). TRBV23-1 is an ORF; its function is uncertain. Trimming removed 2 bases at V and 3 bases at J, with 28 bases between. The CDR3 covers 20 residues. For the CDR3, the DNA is TGCGCCAGCAGTCAAAATTTTCGGGTACTCAGGGGTGTTCATGACACTGAAGCTTTCTTT. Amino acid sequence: CASSQNFRVLRGVHDTEAFF.

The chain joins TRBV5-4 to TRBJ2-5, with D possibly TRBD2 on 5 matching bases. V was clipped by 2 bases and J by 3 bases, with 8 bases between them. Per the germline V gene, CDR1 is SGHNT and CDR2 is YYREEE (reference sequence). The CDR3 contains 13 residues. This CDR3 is CASSFPGKETQYF. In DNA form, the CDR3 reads TGTGCCAGCAGCTTCCCCGGGAAAGAGACCCAGTACTTC.